The rows below give T cell receptor beta chains drawn from one sample of a study of T-cell memory formation after mild COVID-19. Each CDR3 protein is one row after TCRdb ran MiXCR on the 5' RACE reads. The data show tens of thousands of distinct CDR3 sequences, around 30% seen once. Material for sequencing was PBMCs or a T cell subset sorted from them (not recorded which). These TCRs come from a man between 18 and 29 years old who had mild COVID-19 (a few samples of this study predate the infection). Cell type and time point are not known. The CDR3 runs from the conserved cysteine through the conserved F or W. Fields, in order: J gene, V gene, D gene, clone size, CDR3 protein, CDR3 DNA. D genes are given only for firm matches. A row's size may be missing; if present it is once, few, many or a size class.

>TRBJ1-2|TRBV7-6|.|many
CASSPGGGYGYTF
TGTGCCAGCAGCCCAGGCGGAGGGTATGGCTACACCTTC
>TRBJ2-1|TRBV10-3|.|few
CAISESGAHNEQFF
TGTGCCATCAGTGAGTCGGGGGCCCACAATGAGCAGTTCTTC
>TRBJ2-6|TRBV6-6|.|.
CASSQQGSGANVLTF
TGTGCCAGCAGTCAACAGGGATCTGGGGCCAACGTCCTGACTTTC
>TRBJ1-4|TRBV12-3/TRBV12-4|.|few
CASSPSEGWNQLFF
TGTGCCAGCAGTCCTTCCGAAGGGTGGAATCAACTGTTTTTT
>TRBJ2-1|TRBV20-1|TRBD2|.
CGTTGNEQFF
TGTGGGACTACTGGCAATGAGCAGTTCTTC
>TRBJ1-2|TRBV4-2|.|.
CASSQDGNGYTF
TGTGCCAGCAGCCAGGACGGCAATGGCTACACCTTC
>TRBJ2-3|TRBV12-5|TRBD1|few
CASGLVITGGDTQYF
TGTGCTAGTGGTTTGGTGATTACAGGGGGCGATACGCAGTATTTT
>TRBJ1-5|TRBV5-5|TRBD1|.
CASSLVHRGDNQPQHF
TGTGCCAGCAGCTTGGTTCACAGGGGGGACAATCAGCCCCAGCATTTT
>TRBJ2-7|TRBV10-3|.|.
CAISDEGQTYEQYF
TGTGCCATCAGTGATGAGGGGCAGACCTACGAGCAGTACTTC
>TRBJ2-2|TRBV27|.|few
CASSRSGELFF
TGTGCCAGCAGTAGGAGCGGGGAGCTGTTTTTT
>TRBJ2-1|TRBV29-1|.|.
CSGEGQPLYNEQFF
TGCAGCGGAGAAGGGCAGCCATTATACAATGAGCAGTTCTTC
>TRBJ1-1|TRBV12-3/TRBV12-4|.|.
CASSLSSGGAEAFF
TGTGCCAGCAGTCTATCCTCGGGGGGGGCTGAAGCTTTCTTT
>TRBJ1-5|TRBV4-3|.|.
CASSQDWQDGQPQHF
TGCGCCAGCAGCCAAGATTGGCAGGACGGTCAGCCCCAGCATTTT
>TRBJ2-1|TRBV24-1|TRBD1|.
CATGTGREQFF
TGTGCCACCGGGACAGGGAGGGAGCAGTTCTTC
>TRBJ2-3|TRBV6-6|.|.
CASSFLRTDTQYF
TGTGCCAGCAGTTTTCTCCGCACAGATACGCAGTATTTT
>TRBJ2-7|TRBV5-1|TRBD1|.
CASSLGGQGLGEQYF
TGCGCCAGCAGCTTGGGAGGACAGGGGCTAGGCGAGCAGTACTTC
>TRBJ2-7|TRBV5-1|.|.
CASSWGAGQRAYEQYF
TGCGCCAGCAGCTGGGGGGCCGGCCAGCGCGCCTACGAGCAGTACTTC
>TRBJ1-2|TRBV6-2/TRBV6-3|.|.
CASSLERPIPRYTF
TGTGCCAGCAGTTTGGAACGGCCCATCCCTCGTTACACCTTC